A single sample gave rise to the 21 T cell receptor beta chains below, sequenced in a study of blood T cell repertoires in COVID-19. The assay was immunoSEQ multiplex PCR, and TCRdb's table has in-frame clones only and misses some. Among fewer than 200,000 clones listed, roughly 84% were seen once. The source material was peripheral blood. The receptors come from a man aged 55-75 years who had recovered from COVID-19.

This chain joins TRBV7-9 and TRBJ2-3, with TRBD1 identical over 7 bases. The germline gives CDR1 SEHNR, CDR2 FQNEAQ (reference sequence). The CDR3 has 15 amino acids. J was trimmed by 2 bases and V by 5 bases; bases with no gene match: 7. CDR3 nucleotide sequence: TGTGCCAGCAGCCTAACAGGGGACGCCACAGATACGCAGTATTTT. It codes for CASSLTGDATDTQYF.

V usage is TRBV6-5 and J usage is TRBJ1-1, with a weak D call TRBD1 (6 bases). Germline V CDR1 and CDR2: MNHEY, SVGAGI. The CDR3 is 14 amino acids. V dropped 1 base and J dropped 8 bases, with 14 bases sitting between them. CDR3 coding DNA: TGTGCCAGCAGTTACTGGGGAGGGGGACAAGAAGCTTTCTTT. Translation gives CASSYWGGGQEAFF.

This sequence joins TRBV5-1 and TRBJ1-1; 7 bases agree with TRBD1. CDR1 SGHRS and CDR2 YFSETQ come from the germline V gene. J lost 0 bases, V lost 4 bases, and 15 bases had no gene match. The CDR3 extends over 18 amino acids. The CDR3 loop is CASSPQPPGQSMNTEAFF. In nucleotides, the CDR3 is TGCGCCAGCAGCCCCCAACCCCCGGGACAGAGTATGAACACTGAAGCTTTCTTT.

The genes are TRBV7-9 and TRBJ1-1, with no clear D. Looked up from germline, CDR1 is SEHNR and CDR2 is FQNEAQ (reference sequence). CDR3 size: 15 residues. V lost 1 base, J lost 1 base, and 10 bases lay in between. The CDR3 is CASSLVGRGNTEAFF. CDR3 nucleotide sequence: TGTGCCAGCAGCTTAGTAGGACGGGGGAACACTGAAGCTTTCTTT.

The chain recombines TRBV27 with TRBJ2-5, with a possible D match to TRBD2 (5 bases). This CDR3 comprises 15 residues. Per germline, CDR1 MNHEY and CDR2 SMNVEV (reference sequence). Trimming removed 4 bases at V and 1 base at J, with 13 bases between. The CDR3 DNA is TGTGCCAGCAGTTCCAGGTGGGAGACCCAAGAGACCCAGTACTTC. Its translation is CASSSRWETQETQYF.

The V gene is TRBV2, the J gene TRBJ2-4; 12 nucleotides align to TRBD1. Germline loops: CDR1 SNHLY, CDR2 FYNNEI. The CDR3 loop spans 19 amino acids. V shed 0 bases and J 1 base; nucleotides not matched to a gene: 7. In nucleotides, the CDR3 is TGTGCCAGCAGTGAAGCTACGGGACAGGGGGCATGGGCCAAAAACATTCAGTACTTC. It translates to CASSEATGQGAWAKNIQYF.

This chain uses TRBV2 with TRBJ2-3; D may be TRBD2 (6 bases). With 1 base removed from V and 8 bases from J, the gap between germline ends came to 13 bases. The CDR3 has 14 residues. The germline gives CDR1 SNHLY, CDR2 FYNNEI. CDR3 loop: CASSEGSGLLTQYF. DNA of the CDR3: TGTGCCAGCAGTGAAGGTAGCGGCCTACTTACGCAGTATTTT.

This rearrangement joins TRBV4-1 to TRBJ2-2; TRBD1 agrees at 7 bases. The CDR3 sequence is 19 residues long. CDR1 is MGHRA, CDR2 YSYEKL, per germline. V trimming: 3 bases; J trimming: 2 bases; junction bases outside the gene matches: 15. The CDR3 sequence: CASSQSVLIGTANTGELFF. The CDR3 DNA is TGCGCCAGCAGCCAGTCGGTGCTAATCGGGACAGCAAACACCGGGGAGCTGTTTTTT.

This sequence joins TRBV18 and TRBJ1-1; 8 bases map to TRBD1. CDR1 and CDR2 from the germline V gene are KGHSH and LQKENI. The CDR3 contains 15 residues. After removal of 4 bases from V and 3 bases from J, the junction contained 7 bases not matched to a gene. The CDR3 protein is CASSLAGGEDTEAFF. As DNA, the CDR3 is TGTGCCAGCTCACTAGCAGGGGGCGAAGACACTGAAGCTTTCTTT.

The J gene is TRBJ2-1, the V gene TRBV7-2; 7 bases map to TRBD2. This CDR3 is built from 16 residues. CDR1 SGHTA and CDR2 FQGNSA come from the germline V gene. V shed 4 bases and J 5 bases; nucleotides not matched to a gene: 11. The CDR3 coding sequence is TGTGCCAGCAGCTATAGGGGCGGGGGACTTAACAATGAGCAGTTCTTC. It encodes CASSYRGGGLNNEQFF.

This chain connects TRBV21-1 to TRBJ1-1; the table's D call TRBD1 went unverified against the DNA. TRBV21-1 is deemed a pseudogene. CDR3 length: 20 amino acids. The CDR3 DNA follows: TGTGCCAGCAGCAAAGCCCGCCGATGGTTTCCAGGGGGCCGGGGCACTGAAGCTTTCTTT. Its protein is CASSKARRWFPGGRGTEAFF.

The chain has TRBV6-5 and TRBJ1-3, with a possible D match to TRBD1 (6 bases). Germline loops: CDR1 MNHEY, CDR2 SVGAGI. This CDR3 contains 14 residues. Trimming pared 7 bases from V and 12 bases from J, leaving 22 bases between. CDR3 amino acids: CASTKSEQGAFIYF. CDR3 sequence (DNA): TGTGCCAGCACCAAATCTGAACAGGGCGCTTTCATATATTTT.

The chain uses TRBV6-2 or TRBV6-3 and TRBJ2-6; no definite D call. The germline V gene has CDR1 MNHEY and CDR2 SVGEGT. The CDR3 length is 14 residues. Trimming left V 4 bases short and J 0 bases short, with 4 bases between. CDR3 DNA: TGTGCCAGCAGTTTGAGCTCTGGGGCCAACGTCCTGACTTTC. The encoded protein is CASSLSSGANVLTF.

The V call is TRBV7-2, the J call TRBJ2-7; D is undetermined. This CDR3 has 17 residues. V shed 2 bases and J shed 0 bases, with 17 bases lying between them. Germline V gene lookup returns CDR1 SGHTA and CDR2 FQGNSA. CDR3 DNA sequence: TGTGCCAGCAGCTTATATGCGAACCCTCCTTTCTCCTACGAGCAGTACTTC. It is translated as CASSLYANPPFSYEQYF.

The chain combines TRBV18 with TRBJ2-3; a weak D match, TRBD1 (5 bases). Germline assignment: CDR1 KGHSH and CDR2 LQKENI. V dropped 2 bases and J dropped 6 bases, with 9 bases sitting between them. This CDR3 contains 13 residues. The CDR3: CASSPGGADTQYF. In DNA form, the CDR3 reads TGTGCCAGCTCACCAGGTGGGGCGGATACGCAGTATTTT.

V is TRBV24-1 and J is TRBJ2-5; 12 positions agree with TRBD1. CDR1 and CDR2 (germline): KGHDR, SFDVKD. This CDR3 has 16 residues. V lost 4 bases, J lost 5 bases, and 7 bases stayed unmatched. CDR3 protein: CATSEIGTGGVETQYF. CDR3 in DNA: TGTGCCACCAGTGAAATAGGGACAGGGGGCGTTGAGACCCAGTACTTC.

V is TRBV6-5 and J is TRBJ2-5; a weak D match, TRBD1 (5 bases). The germline gives CDR1 MNHEY, CDR2 SVGAGI. Trimming stripped 7 bases from V and 4 bases from J, with 16 bases between. The CDR3 is made up of 14 amino acids. The CDR3 spells CASKPAGWGETQYF. CDR3 in DNA: TGTGCCAGCAAACCAGCAGGGTGGGGAGAGACCCAGTACTTC.

The V gene is TRBV9, the J gene TRBJ2-5, with 12 bases aligning to TRBD2. The V and J ends lost 3 bases and 4 bases, in that order; junction bases with no gene match: 7. This CDR3 contains 16 residues. CDR1 is SGDLS, CDR2 YYNGEE, per germline. The CDR3 loop reads CASSAGLAGGGETQYF. The DNA for the CDR3 is TGTGCCAGCAGCGCGGGACTAGCGGGCGGTGGAGAGACCCAGTACTTC.

The chain recombines TRBV27 with TRBJ2-5; a possible D gene is TRBD2 (6 bases). CDR3 length equals 13 residues. The V end was cut by 8 bases, the J end by 2 bases, with 12 bases between. The germline V gene has CDR1 MNHEY and CDR2 SMNVEV (reference sequence). The CDR3, as DNA: TGTGCCAGCGGTCGGGCGGGACAAGAGACCCAGTACTTC. Translating gives CASGRAGQETQYF.

In DNA form, the CDR3 reads TGTGCCACCAGTGAAGGACAGGGGAAGAAGAATAGGGTGAATCAGCCCCAGCATTTT. Translating it yields CATSEGQGKKNRVNQPQHF. J is TRBJ1-5 and V is TRBV24-1, with 9 bases aligning to TRBD1. Germline V gene sequence: CDR1 KGHDR, CDR2 SFDVKD. The CDR3 extends over 19 amino acids. The V gene end was trimmed by 4 bases and the J gene end by 4 bases; junction bases not matched to a gene: 16.

This clone was seen only a few times. The rearrangement links TRBV11-3 to TRBJ2-3; 13 bases agree with TRBD2. The CDR3 loop spans 16 amino acids. Trimming at V came to 5 bases and at J to 6 bases, leaving 8 bases not matched to a gene. Germline V lookup: CDR1 SGHNT, CDR2 YENEEA. The CDR3 reads CASSAGTSGNWDTQYF. The CDR3, as DNA: TGTGCCAGCAGCGCCGGGACTAGCGGGAATTGGGATACGCAGTATTTT.